The T cell receptor (beta chain) described here comes from a study of T cell responses to AZD1222 COVID-19 vaccine. Produced via immunoSEQ multiplex PCR; TCRdb's table is partial and in-frame only. The sample consists of over 130,000 clones, 88% of them appearing once. Notes on this clone: The antigen is not known.

Regarding the study as a whole: Baseline testing showed seropositivity in only a handful of AZD1222 recipients. Clonal diversity was possibly underestimated, and white British individuals and females predominated among donors. Reportedly, nearly half the spike-specific TCRs target unmutated variant regions. The breadth and depth of Spike-specific TCRs increased once two AZD1222 doses had been given.

The V end was cut by 6 bases, the J end by 5 bases, with 17 bases between. There are 14 residues in the CDR3. From germline, CDR1 is SGHRS and CDR2 YFSETQ. V and J are TRBV5-1 and TRBJ2-5, with a weak D call TRBD1 (6 bases). The sample was peripheral blood, taken 28 days after the second AZD1222 dose. The TCR sequence derives from an adult who received the AZD1222 COVID-19 vaccine. The CDR3 reads CASTIATGLETQYF. In nucleotides, the CDR3 is TGCGCCAGCACGATTGCAACAGGGCTGGAGACCCAGTACTTC.